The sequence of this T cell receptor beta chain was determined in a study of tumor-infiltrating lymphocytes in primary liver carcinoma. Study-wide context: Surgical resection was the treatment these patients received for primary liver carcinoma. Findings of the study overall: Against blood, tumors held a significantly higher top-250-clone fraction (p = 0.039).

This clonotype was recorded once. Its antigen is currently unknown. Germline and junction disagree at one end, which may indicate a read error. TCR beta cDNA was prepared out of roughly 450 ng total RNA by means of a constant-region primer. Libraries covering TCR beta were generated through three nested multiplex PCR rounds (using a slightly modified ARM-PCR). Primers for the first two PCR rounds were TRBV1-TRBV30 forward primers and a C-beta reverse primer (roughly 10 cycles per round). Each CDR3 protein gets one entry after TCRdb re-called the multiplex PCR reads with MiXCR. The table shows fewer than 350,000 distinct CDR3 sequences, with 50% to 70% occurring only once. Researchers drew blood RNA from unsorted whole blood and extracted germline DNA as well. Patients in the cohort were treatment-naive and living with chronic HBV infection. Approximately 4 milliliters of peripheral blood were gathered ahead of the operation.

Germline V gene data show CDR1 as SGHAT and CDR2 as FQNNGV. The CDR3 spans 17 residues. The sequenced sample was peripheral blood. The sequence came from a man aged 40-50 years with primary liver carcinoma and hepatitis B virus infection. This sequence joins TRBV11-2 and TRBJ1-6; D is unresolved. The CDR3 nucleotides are TGTGCCGGCAGCTTAGATCAACCTCAGAATTATAGTTCACCCCTCCACTTT. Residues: CAGSLDQPQNYSSPLHF.